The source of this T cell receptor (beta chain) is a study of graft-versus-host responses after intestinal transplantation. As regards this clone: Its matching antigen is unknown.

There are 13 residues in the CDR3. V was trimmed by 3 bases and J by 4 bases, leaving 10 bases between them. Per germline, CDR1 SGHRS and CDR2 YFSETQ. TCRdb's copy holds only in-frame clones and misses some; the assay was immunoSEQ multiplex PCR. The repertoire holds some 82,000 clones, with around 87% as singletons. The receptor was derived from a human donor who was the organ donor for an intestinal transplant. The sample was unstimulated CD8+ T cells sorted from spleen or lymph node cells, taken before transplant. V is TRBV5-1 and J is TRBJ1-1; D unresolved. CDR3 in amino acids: CASSSLWGTEAFF. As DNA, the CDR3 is TGCGCCAGCAGCTCCCTTTGGGGCACTGAAGCTTTCTTT.